This T cell receptor (beta chain) stems from a study of blood T cell repertoires in COVID-19. Sequenced by immunoSEQ multiplex PCR; TCRdb stores in-frame clones only, minus some. The sample has fewer than 350,000 clones, approximately 91% seen once; the top ten hold about 2.5%. Germline V gene data show CDR1 as SGHDT and CDR2 as YYEEEE. V lost 4 bases and J 1 base, leaving 14 bases between the germline ends. The CDR3 is 15 residues long. Living in about 25 US areas, the participants were between about 18 and 95 years of age. Sequenced sample: PBMCs or T cells enriched from blood (not recorded which). The receptor was derived from a middle-aged woman with acute COVID-19. This chain links TRBV5-6 with TRBJ1-1; no reliable D call. CDR3 loop: CASSPAGKPNTEAFF. CDR3 coding DNA: TGTGCCAGCAGCCCCGCCGGGAAACCGAACACTGAAGCTTTCTTT.